This T cell receptor (beta chain) comes out of a study of Graves' ophthalmopathy and Graves' hyperthyroidism (dated by TCRdb to the late 2010s). Notes on the research overall: Peripheral blood samples were taken at the time of initial diagnosis, before any treatment was given. The 100 or so discovery patients were randomly split 7:3 into training and test sets. In more than five hyperthyroidism patients, the T-cell repertoires found in thyroid tissue were compared with those found in blood. An independent validation cohort comprised fewer than 20 hyperthyroidism patients and roughly 15 patients who later progressed from hyperthyroidism to ophthalmopathy. A discovery set of about a hundred patients (roughly 41 ophthalmopathy, 55 to 60 stable hyperthyroidism) was enrolled to explore V-J signatures distinguishing ophthalmopathy from hyperthyroidism. Following sampling, methimazole starting at 30 mg daily was administered to hyperthyroidism patients, and high-dose intravenous methylprednisolone was administered to ophthalmopathy patients. In total, 135 blood samples were TCR-sequenced: 43 ophthalmopathy, roughly 80 hyperthyroidism and roughly 17 hyperthyroidism-to-ophthalmopathy patients. TCR beta repertoire signatures were used to distinguish Graves' ophthalmopathy from Graves' hyperthyroidism and to predict progression to ophthalmopathy.

V and J are trimmed by 0 bases and 5 bases, and the gene matches miss 13 bases of the junction. Per the germline V gene (reference sequence), LGHDT is the CDR1 and YNNKEL is the CDR2. From the cysteine up to the phenylalanine, the CDR3 has a length of 18 residues. The CDR3 DNA has 54 bases and is translated from base 1. On the study overall, not on this receptor specifically: Sample size was not predetermined statistically, and investigators were not blinded to group allocation. In validation, the model predicted ophthalmopathy progression with less than 71% sensitivity and around 72% specificity; about a dozen predicted patients were CT-confirmed with GO in a median of about 6.2 months. Most expanded thyroid clonotypes with frequency above 0.001 were also detected in blood, suggesting blood repertoires may reflect the thyroid immune response. Ophthalmopathy was separated from stable hyperthyroidism by the 13-signature model with more than 85% sensitivity and 81% to 83% specificity in cross-validation and with 80%/75% in the test set.

Ten or more counts support this clonotype. Its antigen is not yet known. No quality values exist for individual bases; no much larger clone is one base distant. For repertoire sequencing, TCR beta CDR3 regions were amplified from RNA transcripts. A first-round RT-PCR used HTBI primers with the Qiagen OneStep RT-PCR kit, followed by a second-round multiplex PCR, size selection and purification. Libraries were sequenced on an Illumina HiSeq2000 using paired-end 100 bp reads. The authors processed their data as follows. SOAPnuke was used for read processing, and reads with adapters, uncalled bases, a mean Phred below 15, or no exact constant-primer or identifier match were discarded. High-quality paired reads were merged with COPE v1.2.5. Each unique nucleotide sequence was treated as a clonotype, and MiTCR v1.1 was used to align the clonotypes to the IMGT TRB V, D and J references. Analysis was restricted to V-J combinations with a frequency above 0.0001, which covered about 99% of repertoires. For each V-J combination, a TCR clonal expansion and chaos score was defined as the ratio of F50 clonal expansion to chaos observed in the TCRdist matrix. Welch's t-statistics and random forest were used to narrow the features down to 10 to 15 V-J combinations, which were then fed into a naive Bayes classifier. The similarity between thyroid and blood repertoires was quantified using the Morisita-Horn index. TCRdb ran its own pipeline on the public reads, namely fastp trimming at Q25 and MiXCR clone calling, and kept in-frame beta chains. For every CDR3 protein sequence, its rows merge into one entry that carries the most common genes and DNA. These V and J calls are TCRdb output, not the study's own analysis. For this sample there are 400,000 to 450,000 distinct CDR3 sequences; around 20% appear just once. The ten largest clonotypes hold 3% of the sample.

A patient counted as having stable hyperthyroidism if there was no progression to ophthalmopathy within 18 months of follow-up. Patients with hyperthyroidism were aged 18 to 65 years, had been newly diagnosed, and had a disease duration of less than 2 months. Patients with other autoimmune diseases, uncontrolled infections, pregnancy or lactation were excluded from the study. Clinical symptoms, serum thyroxine, TRAb, thyroid ultrasound and orbital computed tomography formed the basis of the diagnosis. Ficoll-Paque density gradient centrifugation was used to isolate PBMCs from approximately 10 ml of fresh peripheral blood. Total RNA was extracted with Trizol reagent and quality-checked on an Agilent 2100 Bioanalyzer.

The sequenced sample consisted of peripheral blood. The sequence was obtained from a woman under 30 with stable Graves' hyperthyroidism. Donor details come from another sample of the same person, matched by shared clones. The V and J segments used are TRBV3-1 and TRBJ2-5; TRBD2 fits 9 bases in the junction. CDR3 protein: CASSQEGPGLASWETQYF. The DNA is as follows: TGTGCCAGCAGCCAAGAAGGCCCGGGACTAGCTAGTTGGGAGACCCAGTACTTC.